The 29 T cell receptor beta chains presented below share a single source sample, sequenced in a study of cytomegalovirus exposure and HLA in healthy donors. Repertoires were generated with immunoSEQ multiplex PCR, while TCRdb's copy carries only in-frame clones and drops some. The sample has roughly 120,000 clones; approximately 90% are singletons. The sequencing sample was made of PBMCs. The receptors stem from a man aged 18 to 30 in good health and CMV-seronegative.

The rearrangement links TRBV4-1 to TRBJ1-2; no reliable D call. The CDR3 consists of 14 residues. V was pared by 0 bases and J by 7 bases, with 12 bases between. The germline V gene encodes CDR1 MGHRA and CDR2 YSYEKL. The chain's CDR3 is CASSQEVRPSGYTF. CDR3 bases: TGCGCCAGCAGCCAAGAAGTCAGGCCGTCTGGCTACACCTTC.

The chain carries TRBV29-1 and TRBJ2-6, with D tentatively TRBD1 (5 bases). The V gene's germline CDR1 is SQVTM and CDR2 ANQGSEA. Deletions cut 5 bases from V and 1 base from J, with 18 bases between. The CDR3 has 17 residues. The CDR3 sequence: CSVRFGREGSGANVLTF. The CDR3 nucleotides are TGCAGCGTTCGGTTTGGCAGGGAAGGTTCTGGGGCCAACGTCCTGACTTTC.

This clone appeared a single time. The V gene is TRBV15, the J gene TRBJ2-5, with 8 bases identical to TRBD2. J lost 2 bases, V lost 0 bases, and 5 bases had no gene match. The CDR3 spans 16 residues. The germline V gene encodes CDR1 LNHNV and CDR2 YYDKDF (reference sequence). For the CDR3, the DNA is TGTGCCACCAGCAGAGATACGGCGGGGGGTCAAGAGACCCAGTACTTC. This codes for CATSRDTAGGQETQYF.

This clone was seen only a few times. This sequence joins TRBV7-6 and TRBJ1-6, with 8 bases identical to TRBD1. Unmatched junction bases numbered 7, after V lost 6 bases and J lost 0 bases. The germline gives CDR1 SGHVS, CDR2 FNYEAQ. This CDR3 is 17 amino acids long. CDR3 in DNA: TGTGCCAGCAGTTTAACAGGGGGTAGCTCCTATAATTCACCCCTCCACTTT. Translating gives CASSLTGGSSYNSPLHF.

V is TRBV7-9 and J is TRBJ2-7, with D perhaps matching TRBD1 (6 bases). CDR3 length: 14 residues. Looked up from germline, CDR1 is SEHNR and CDR2 is FQNEAQ (reference sequence). The V end lost 5 bases, the J end lost 0 bases, and 11 bases lay between the germline ends. The CDR3, as DNA: TGTGCCAGCAGCAAACAGGGTACCTCCTACGAGCAGTACTTC. It codes for CASSKQGTSYEQYF.

The V and J genes are TRBV4-1 and TRBJ1-1; 7 positions agree with TRBD1. CDR1 and CDR2 (germline): MGHRA, YSYEKL. The CDR3 covers 15 residues. V shed 4 bases, J shed 0 bases, and the junction held 5 bases outside the gene matches. CDR3 sequence: CASSRGGTVNTEAFF. CDR3 DNA sequence: TGCGCCAGCAGCCGAGGAGGGACAGTGAACACTGAAGCTTTCTTT.

The chain carries TRBV6-5 and TRBJ1-1, with D possibly TRBD1 on 6 matching bases. The ends were cut back, 5 bases at V and 3 bases at J, with 13 bases in the middle. The germline V gene encodes CDR1 MNHEY and CDR2 SVGAGI. The CDR3 consists of 14 residues. The CDR3 nucleotides are TGTGCCAGCAGTACGACAGGATGGGACACTGAAGCTTTCTTT. This codes for CASSTTGWDTEAFF.

V usage is TRBV30 and J usage is TRBJ1-1; D ambiguous. Trimming took off 1 base at V and 3 bases at J, with 24 bases between the two ends. CDR3 length: 18 amino acids. Per the germline V gene, CDR1 is GTSNPN and CDR2 is SVGIG (reference sequence). In DNA form, the CDR3 reads TGTGCCTGGAGTGCCACCATTCCGGGGAGGCCCTCGGACACTGAAGCTTTCTTT. It yields the protein CAWSATIPGRPSDTEAFF.

This chain links TRBV7-8 with TRBJ2-5; 8 bases agree with TRBD2. CDR1 SGHVS and CDR2 FQNEAQ come from the germline V gene. This CDR3 has 15 amino acids. V was clipped by 7 bases and J by 4 bases; unmatched bases: 11. The CDR3 DNA reads as TGTGCCAGCAAAACACGGGGGGGCCGAAGAGAGACCCAGTACTTC. This sequence encodes CASKTRGGRRETQYF.

J is TRBJ2-5 and V is TRBV28, with D maybe TRBD1 (6 bases). The ends were cut back, 3 bases at V and 1 base at J, with 12 bases in the middle. The V gene's germline CDR1 is MDHEN and CDR2 SYDVKM. This CDR3 is 15 amino acids long. The CDR3 DNA sequence: TGTGCCAGCAGTTTCCTCAGGGGTGGCCAAGAGACCCAGTACTTC. Protein product: CASSFLRGGQETQYF. The full variable domain, in which reference TRBV28 and TRBJ2-5 provide the parts outside the CDR3, is DVKVTQSSRYLVKRTGEKVFLECVQDMDHENMFWYRQDPGLGLRLIYFSYDVKMKEKGDIPEGYSVSREKKERFSLILESASTNQTSMYLCASSFLRGGQETQYFGPGTRLLVL.

The V and J genes are TRBV19 and TRBJ1-4, with D perhaps TRBD1 (5 bases). V was trimmed by 7 bases and J by 5 bases, leaving 14 bases between them. This CDR3 is built from 14 residues. Germline V CDR1 and CDR2: LNHDA, SQIVND (reference sequence). The CDR3 bases are TGTGCCAGTACTGCGGGACTGCGAAATGAAAAACTGTTTTTT. This gives the protein CASTAGLRNEKLFF.

This chain uses TRBV7-9 with TRBJ2-7, with TRBD2 identical over 13 bases. The J segment lost 5 bases and the V segment lost 2 bases, leaving 12 bases of the junction unmatched. There are 18 residues in the CDR3. Germline V gene sequence: CDR1 SEHNR, CDR2 FQNEAQ (reference sequence). The CDR3 reads CASSLRAPGLAGIHEQYF. The CDR3 region has the DNA TGTGCCAGCAGCTTAAGGGCCCCGGGACTAGCGGGAATCCACGAGCAGTACTTC.

The rearrangement uses TRBV7-8 and TRBJ2-7; no clear D gene. Germline V gene data show CDR1 as SGHVS and CDR2 as FQNEAQ. The CDR3 runs to 15 residues. Trimming cost V 2 bases and J 2 bases, with 13 bases left between them. DNA for the CDR3: TGTGCCAGCAGCTTAAGCGCGGCAGAAACCTACGAGCAGTACTTC. Protein product: CASSLSAAETYEQYF.

V gene TRBV7-9 combines with J gene TRBJ1-3, with D possibly being TRBD1 (6 bases). There are 13 residues in the CDR3. V lost 5 bases and J 11 bases, leaving 16 bases between the germline ends. CDR1 SEHNR and CDR2 FQNEAQ come from the germline V gene (reference sequence). The CDR3 DNA sequence: TGTGCCAGCAGCCCCAGGGGAGGGAGCGCCATATATTTT. Protein: CASSPRGGSAIYF. The complete variable domain, with remaining parts taken from reference TRBV7-9 and TRBJ1-3, reads DTGVSQNPRHKITKRGQNVTFRCDPISEHNRLYWYRQTLGQGPEFLTYFQNEAQLEKSRLLSDRFSAERPKGSFSTLEIQRTEQGDSAMYLCASSPRGGSAIYFGEGSWLTVV.

The CDR3 DNA reads TGTGCCAGCAGCTCAGACAGCGGGGAGGCTGGCTACACCTTC. It translates to CASSSDSGEAGYTF. The rearrangement uses TRBV7-9 and TRBJ1-2; D is perhaps TRBD1 (5 bases). Between the trimmed V and J ends, which lost 4 bases and 7 bases, there was a span of 16 bases. The germline CDR1 and CDR2 sequences are SEHNR and FQNEAQ (reference sequence). The CDR3 consists of 14 residues.

This clone was seen a handful of times. One end of the junction fails to match germline, which may point to a read error. The gene calls are TRBV7-2 and TRBJ2-2; 7 nucleotides line up with TRBD2. CDR1 and CDR2 from the germline V gene are SGHTA and FQGNSA. The CDR3 consists of 16 residues. CDR3 DNA: TGTGCCAGCACCTTAGGGCCAGCGGGGACCACCGGGGAGCTGTTTTTT. It specifies CASTLGPAGTTGELFF.

The V call is TRBV9, the J call TRBJ2-7; 9 bases fit TRBD1. V shed 3 bases, J shed 5 bases, and the junction held 9 bases outside the gene matches. The CDR3 has 15 amino acids. Germline CDR1 is SGDLS and CDR2 is YYNGEE. The CDR3 DNA reads TGTGCCAGCAGCGAAACCGGGACAGGGCGTAACGAGCAGTACTTC. It yields the protein CASSETGTGRNEQYF. Full variable domain (outside the CDR3, taken from reference TRBV9 and TRBJ2-7): DSGVTQTPKHLITATGQRVTLRCSPRSGDLSVYWYQQSLDQGLQFLIQYYNGEERAKGNILERFSAQQFPDLHSELNLSSLELGDSALYFCASSETGTGRNEQYFGPGTRLTVT.

The chain recombines TRBV7-9 with TRBJ1-1; D possibly corresponds to TRBD1 (5 bases). V was shortened by 1 base and J by 2 bases, with 11 bases between the two germline ends. The germline V gene has CDR1 SEHNR and CDR2 FQNEAQ (reference sequence). The CDR3 consists of 15 residues. The CDR3 DNA reads as TGTGCCAGCAGCTTAGATTGGGGCCGTAACACTGAAGCTTTCTTT. Translation: CASSLDWGRNTEAFF.

This chain links TRBV18 with TRBJ2-7; D possibly corresponds to TRBD1 (6 bases). The V gene lost 3 bases and the J gene lost 2 bases, with 14 bases spanning the gap. The CDR3 runs 15 residues. Germline V gene lookup returns CDR1 KGHSH and CDR2 LQKENI. CDR3 region: CASSPKGGRTYEQYF. Written as DNA, the CDR3 is TGTGCCAGCTCACCTAAAGGGGGACGGACCTACGAGCAGTACTTC.

This clone was detected only once. J is TRBJ2-3 and V is TRBV10-3; 7 bases agree with TRBD2. From germline, CDR1 is ENHRY and CDR2 SYGVKD. The junction had 6 bases not matched to a gene; V was cut back by 3 bases and J by 3 bases. The CDR3 consists of 15 residues. CDR3 sequence reads: CAISESGDPTDTQYF. Written as DNA, the CDR3 is TGTGCCATCAGTGAAAGCGGGGACCCGACAGATACGCAGTATTTT.

The chain has TRBV2 and TRBJ2-3; a weak D match, TRBD2 (5 bases). V lost 5 bases and J 1 base, leaving 16 bases between the germline ends. From germline, CDR1 is SNHLY and CDR2 FYNNEI. The CDR3 sequence is 16 residues long. The CDR3 is CASSSDPWGGTDTQYF. CDR3 bases: TGTGCCAGCAGTTCCGACCCTTGGGGAGGCACAGATACGCAGTATTTT.

The chain couples TRBV5-4 to TRBJ2-7, with 8 positions matching TRBD1. This CDR3 comprises 13 residues. Unmatched junction bases numbered 1, after V lost 2 bases and J lost 3 bases. Germline-derived CDR1 and CDR2 are SGHNT and YYREEE (reference sequence). In DNA, the CDR3 is TGTGCCAGCAGCTTACAGGGGGACTACGAGCAGTACTTC. It codes for CASSLQGDYEQYF.

The CDR3 reads CASRLYGEGDEKLFF. As DNA, the CDR3 is TGTGCCAGTAGGCTCTACGGGGAGGGGGATGAAAAACTGTTTTTT. V is TRBV19 and J is TRBJ1-4, with D maybe TRBD1 (6 bases). Per the germline V gene, CDR1 is LNHDA and CDR2 is SQIVND (reference sequence). V lost 6 bases, J lost 6 bases, and 17 bases lay in between. The CDR3 covers 15 residues.

This chain joins TRBV27 and TRBJ2-7, with 9 bases lining up with TRBD2. Looked up from germline, CDR1 is MNHEY and CDR2 is SMNVEV (reference sequence). With V trimmed by 5 bases and J by 6 bases, 11 bases remained unmatched. The CDR3 consists of 15 residues. Written as DNA, the CDR3 is TGTGCCAGCAGTCCTTTAGCGGGAGCGAGGGCCGAGCAGTACTTC. Translated: CASSPLAGARAEQYF.

This CDR3 is CASSVTSGYTDTQYF. The CDR3 bases are TGTGCCAGCAGCGTGACTAGCGGCTACACAGATACGCAGTATTTT. The V call is TRBV9, the J call TRBJ2-3, with TRBD2 identical over 9 bases. Germline V gene lookup returns CDR1 SGDLS and CDR2 YYNGEE. The CDR3 contains 15 residues. V lost 2 bases, J lost 2 bases, and 3 bases stayed unmatched. Full variable domain (rest looked up from reference TRBV9 and TRBJ2-3): DSGVTQTPKHLITATGQRVTLRCSPRSGDLSVYWYQQSLDQGLQFLIQYYNGEERAKGNILERFSAQQFPDLHSELNLSSLELGDSALYFCASSVTSGYTDTQYFGPGTRLTVL.

The chain combines TRBV6-6 with TRBJ2-7, with 14 bases lining up with TRBD2. The CDR3 extends over 16 amino acids. Germline V gene data show CDR1 as MNHNY and CDR2 as SVGAGI (reference sequence). J lost 7 bases, V lost 7 bases, and 12 bases had no gene match. For the CDR3, the DNA is TGTGCCAGCACCAGGGCGGGACTAGCGGGAGCGGAAGAGCAGTACTTC. This translates into CASTRAGLAGAEEQYF.

The chain has TRBV5-1 and TRBJ2-3; perhaps TRBD1 as D (6 bases). The length of the CDR3 is 16 residues. The V gene's germline CDR1 is SGHRS and CDR2 YFSETQ. Trimming took off 0 bases at V and 2 bases at J, with 13 bases between the two ends. CDR3 in DNA: TGCGCCAGCAGCTTGGAGGGCAGGGGTTACACAGATACGCAGTATTTT. Translation: CASSLEGRGYTDTQYF.

The chain couples TRBV10-3 to TRBJ2-7; TRBD2 matches at 8 bases. The V and J ends lost 10 bases and 0 bases, in that order; junction bases with no gene match: 8. The CDR3 extends over 14 amino acids. From germline, CDR1 is ENHRY and CDR2 SYGVKD. Here the CDR3 reads CATDTGTSSYEQYF. The CDR3 DNA is TGTGCCACAGATACAGGGACTAGCTCCTACGAGCAGTACTTC.

The CDR3 sequence: CASSTDRDRGRDTEAFF. Written as DNA, the CDR3 is TGCGCCAGCAGCACGGATAGGGACAGGGGTAGGGACACTGAAGCTTTCTTT. The V call is TRBV5-1, the J call TRBJ1-1; 10 positions agree with TRBD1. Germline values: CDR1 SGHRS, CDR2 YFSETQ. The CDR3 spans 17 residues. The V and J ends lost 4 bases and 3 bases, in that order; junction bases with no gene match: 12.